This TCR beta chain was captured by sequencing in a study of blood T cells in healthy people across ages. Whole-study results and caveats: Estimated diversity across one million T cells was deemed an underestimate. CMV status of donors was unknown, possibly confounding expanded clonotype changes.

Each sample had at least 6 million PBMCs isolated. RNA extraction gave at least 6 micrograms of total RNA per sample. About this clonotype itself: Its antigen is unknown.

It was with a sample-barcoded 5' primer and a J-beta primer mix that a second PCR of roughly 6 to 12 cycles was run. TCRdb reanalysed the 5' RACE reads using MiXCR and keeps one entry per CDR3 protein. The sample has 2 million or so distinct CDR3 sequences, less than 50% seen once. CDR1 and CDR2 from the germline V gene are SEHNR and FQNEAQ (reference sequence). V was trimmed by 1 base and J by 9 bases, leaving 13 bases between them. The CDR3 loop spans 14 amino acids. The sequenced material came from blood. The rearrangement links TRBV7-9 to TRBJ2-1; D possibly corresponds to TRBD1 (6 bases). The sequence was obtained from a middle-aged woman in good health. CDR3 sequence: CASSLGNVGGEQFF. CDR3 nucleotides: TGTGCCAGCAGCTTAGGGAATGTAGGGGGTGAGCAGTTCTTC. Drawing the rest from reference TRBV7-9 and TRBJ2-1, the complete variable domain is DTGVSQNPRHKITKRGQNVTFRCDPISEHNRLYWYRQTLGQGPEFLTYFQNEAQLEKSRLLSDRFSAERPKGSFSTLEIQRTEQGDSAMYLCASSLGNVGGEQFFGPGTRLTVL.